Following are 32 T cell receptor beta chains from one sample sequenced in a study of blood T cell repertoires in COVID-19. The assay was immunoSEQ multiplex PCR, and TCRdb's table has in-frame clones only and misses some. Of over 15,000 clones in the sample, over 85% were seen once. The sample was peripheral blood. The receptors originated from a human donor in a cohort sampled during active COVID-19.

The chain joins TRBV2 to TRBJ2-2; D might be TRBD1 (5 bases). V gave up 6 bases and J gave up 6 bases, with 20 bases separating them. Germline V gene sequence: CDR1 SNHLY, CDR2 FYNNEI. The length of the CDR3 is 16 residues. In nucleotides, the CDR3 is TGTGCCAGCAGCAGGGTTGGCCCTAAAGGCGCCGGGGAGCTGTTTTTT. This encodes CASSRVGPKGAGELFF.

This chain links TRBV9 with TRBJ1-4, with D hard to call. V was cut by 0 bases and J by 7 bases, with 7 bases left in between. The V gene's germline CDR1 is SGDLS and CDR2 YYNGEE. This CDR3 is built from 13 residues. The CDR3: CASSVVEGEKLFF. CDR3 coding DNA: TGTGCCAGCAGCGTAGTTGAGGGTGAAAAACTGTTTTTT.

The sample holds one count of this clone. CDR3 DNA: TGTGCCAGCAGCGGGACAGGCGGCACTGAAGCTTTCTTT. Protein product: CASSGTGGTEAFF. V gene TRBV14 combines with J gene TRBJ1-1; TRBD1 aligns across 8 bases. CDR3 length: 13 residues. Germline values: CDR1 SGHDN, CDR2 FVKESK. The ends lost 5 bases at V and 4 bases at J; junction bases unmatched: 3. The entire variable domain, with the rest obtained from reference TRBV14 and TRBJ1-1, is as follows: EAGVTQFPSHSVIEKGQTVTLRCDPISGHDNLYWYRRVMGKEIKFLLHFVKESKQDESGMPNNRFLAERTGGTYSTLKVQPAELEDSGVYFCASSGTGGTEAFFGQGTRLTVV.

The V gene is TRBV9, the J gene TRBJ2-2, with D possibly matching TRBD2 (5 bases). Per the germline V gene, CDR1 is SGDLS and CDR2 is YYNGEE. V was pared by 4 bases and J by 2 bases, with 12 bases between. This CDR3 contains 15 residues. The CDR3 loop is CASSFTGKNTGELFF. As DNA, the CDR3 is TGTGCCAGCAGCTTCACCGGGAAAAACACCGGGGAGCTGTTTTTT.

This rearrangement joins TRBV19 to TRBJ2-1, with D possibly matching TRBD1 (5 bases). Germline CDR1 and CDR2: LNHDA and SQIVND (reference sequence). This CDR3 is built from 14 residues. V lost 7 bases and J lost 6, with 16 bases in between. CDR3 DNA: TGTGCCAGTAAGAGAGGACAAGCGCTCAATGAGCAGTTCTTC. This translates into CASKRGQALNEQFF.

This sequence joins TRBV5-1 and TRBJ1-2, with D tentatively TRBD1 (6 bases). The CDR3 runs 13 residues. Trimming cost V 4 bases and J 7 bases, with 14 bases left between them. Per the germline V gene, CDR1 is SGHRS and CDR2 is YFSETQ. CDR3 DNA sequence: TGCGCCAGCAGCAACGGGACAATGGGTGGCTACACCTTC. Translated: CASSNGTMGGYTF.

The chain is built from TRBV5-1 and TRBJ2-3, with D possibly matching TRBD1 (6 bases). Trimming took 7 bases from V and 0 from J, leaving 12 bases between them. Germline loops: CDR1 SGHRS, CDR2 YFSETQ. The CDR3 is 14 amino acids. The CDR3 coding sequence is TGCGCCAGCCGGGACATATCTAGCACAGATACGCAGTATTTT. This encodes CASRDISSTDTQYF.

The chain couples TRBV15 to TRBJ1-2, with D perhaps matching TRBD1 (6 bases). Germline loops: CDR1 LNHNV, CDR2 YYDKDF (reference sequence). CDR3 size: 15 residues. V shed 2 bases and J shed 11 bases, with 21 bases lying between them. Written as DNA, the CDR3 is TGTGCCACCAGCAGATCAGCAGGGGACCGGAGTAGGTACACCTTC. Encoded protein: CATSRSAGDRSRYTF.

The V and J genes are TRBV24-1 and TRBJ2-5, with 9 bases lining up with TRBD1. J was trimmed by 5 bases and V by 3 bases; bases with no gene match: 6. This CDR3 has 15 residues. CDR1 and CDR2 from the germline V gene are KGHDR and SFDVKD. CDR3 nucleotide sequence: TGTGCCACCAGTGATCCCGGACAGGGGCGGGAGACCCAGTACTTC. Translated, it gives CATSDPGQGRETQYF.

The rearrangement links TRBV5-1 to TRBJ2-5, with unresolved D. Germline assignment: CDR1 SGHRS and CDR2 YFSETQ. This CDR3 is built from 14 residues. V lost 1 base and J lost 5, with 12 bases in between. CDR3 sequence: CASSLMGLAETQYF. The CDR3, as DNA: TGCGCCAGCAGCTTGATGGGCCTGGCGGAGACCCAGTACTTC.

The chain has TRBV24-1 and TRBJ2-5, with a tentative D call TRBD1 (6 bases). Germline V CDR1 and CDR2: KGHDR, SFDVKD. The germline V and J ends were trimmed by 2 bases and 5 bases, with 14 bases remaining between them. This CDR3 contains 15 residues. CDR3 sequence reads: CATSDSRGVGETQYF. As DNA, the CDR3 is TGTGCCACCAGTGATTCCAGGGGAGTAGGGGAGACCCAGTACTTC.

The chain is built from TRBV28 and TRBJ2-4; 11 positions match TRBD2. This CDR3 is built from 14 residues. J was trimmed by 9 bases and V by 4 bases; bases with no gene match: 5. Germline values: CDR1 MDHEN, CDR2 SYDVKM. CDR3 loop: CASSSPTSGGIQYF. The CDR3 nucleotides are TGTGCCAGCAGTTCTCCAACTAGCGGGGGCATTCAGTACTTC.

The chain is built from TRBV19 and TRBJ2-1, with a possible D match to TRBD2 (6 bases). Germline V lookup: CDR1 LNHDA, CDR2 SQIVND (reference sequence). Trimming took 6 bases from V and 9 from J, leaving 21 bases between them. This CDR3 region has 15 residues. The CDR3 loop reads CASSWGVGGTSEQFF. In DNA, the CDR3 is TGTGCCAGTAGCTGGGGGGTAGGCGGGACCTCTGAGCAGTTCTTC.

This clone came up once. The CDR3 DNA reads as TGTGCCTTGCGAGACAGGGGACCGAACACTGAAGCTTTCTTT. It codes for CALRDRGPNTEAFF. The rearrangement links TRBV30 to TRBJ1-1, with TRBD1 matching over 8 bases. Germline assignment: CDR1 GTSNPN and CDR2 SVGIG (reference sequence). V gave up 7 bases and J gave up 1 base; unmatched junction bases: 8. The CDR3 extends over 14 amino acids.

The chain uses TRBV3-1 (or the pseudogene TRBV3-2) and TRBJ2-3; TRBD2 matches 10 bases. The CDR3 has 21 amino acids. Germline CDR1 is LGHDT and CDR2 is YNNKEL (reference sequence). Losses at the gene ends were 2 bases for V and 1 base for J; bases not matched to a gene: 18. The DNA for the CDR3 is TGTGCCAGCAGCCAATTATTGGAGGGAGCGGGAGGGCCGGTTGGCACAGATACGCAGTATTTT. This encodes CASSQLLEGAGGPVGTDTQYF.

V and J are TRBV5-1 and TRBJ2-1, with TRBD2 identical over 7 bases. V shed 5 bases, J shed 6 bases, and the junction held 5 bases outside the gene matches. CDR1 and CDR2 from the germline V gene are SGHRS and YFSETQ. The CDR3 sequence is 13 residues long. CDR3 in amino acids: CASRNGTINEQFF. CDR3 DNA sequence: TGCGCCAGCAGAAACGGGACTATCAATGAGCAGTTCTTC.

V is TRBV28 and J is TRBJ1-1, with 8 bases that match TRBD1. The CDR3 extends over 17 amino acids. Germline CDR1 is MDHEN and CDR2 is SYDVKM. The junction had 13 bases not matched to a gene; V was cut back by 2 bases and J by 5 bases. The DNA for the CDR3 is TGTGCCAGCAGTTTAAACATTGGGAACAGGGGGAATACTGAAGCTTTCTTT. As protein: CASSLNIGNRGNTEAFF.

The V gene is TRBV28, the J gene TRBJ1-4; TRBD1 might be the D (5 bases). This CDR3 comprises 13 residues. V was trimmed by 11 bases and J by 8 bases, leaving 18 bases between them. From germline, CDR1 is MDHEN and CDR2 SYDVKM. CDR3 in DNA: TGTGCCTGCCGACCTGGGGGAGGGGAAAAACTGTTTTTT. Amino acids: CACRPGGGEKLFF.

This chain uses TRBV5-1 with TRBJ2-2; tentative D call: TRBD1 (6 bases). Deletions cut 3 bases from V and 0 bases from J, with 9 bases between. The CDR3 loop spans 15 amino acids. The germline CDR1 and CDR2 sequences are SGHRS and YFSETQ. CDR3 sequence: CASSSGTTNTGELFF. The CDR3 DNA reads as TGCGCCAGCAGCTCAGGGACAACGAACACCGGGGAGCTGTTTTTT.

This clone was recorded once. The chain is built from TRBV3-1 (or the pseudogene TRBV3-2) and TRBJ1-3; 7 bases agree with TRBD1. The CDR3 extends over 17 amino acids. Looked up from germline, CDR1 is LGHDT and CDR2 is YNNKEL (reference sequence). V dropped 4 bases and J dropped 0; count of bases not matched to a gene: 9. The CDR3 nucleotides read TGTGCCAGCAGCCCCCGGAACAGGGGATCCTCTGGAAACACCATATATTTT. It specifies CASSPRNRGSSGNTIYF.

V usage is TRBV18 and J usage is TRBJ2-5; D gene unclear. Per germline, CDR1 KGHSH and CDR2 LQKENI. The CDR3 totals 15 residues. Trimming left V 3 bases short and J 2 bases short, with 13 bases between. The CDR3 here is CASSPRLNLQETQYF. The CDR3 nucleotides read TGTGCCAGCTCACCTCGACTGAATTTACAAGAGACCCAGTACTTC.

This chain joins TRBV30 and TRBJ2-7; 9 nucleotides line up with TRBD1. The CDR3 runs to 15 residues. Germline values: CDR1 GTSNPN, CDR2 SVGIG (reference sequence). Germline trimming cut 0 bases from V and 4 bases from J; bases unmatched to any gene: 7. The DNA of the CDR3 is TGTGCCTGGAGTGTACTGGACAGGGGAGGGTACGAGCAGTACTTC. Encoded protein: CAWSVLDRGGYEQYF.

The chain has TRBV6-5 and TRBJ2-3, with 7 nucleotides matching TRBD2. V shed 5 bases, J shed 3 bases, and the junction held 8 bases outside the gene matches. The CDR3 is 15 amino acids. The germline V gene encodes CDR1 MNHEY and CDR2 SVGAGI. This CDR3 is CASSRDYSKTDTQYF. In nucleotides, the CDR3 is TGTGCCAGCAGTCGGGACTACTCTAAGACAGATACGCAGTATTTT.

This clone was seen just once. This rearrangement joins TRBV5-1 to TRBJ2-1; 7 bases align to TRBD2. This CDR3 spans 15 amino acids. Trimming at V came to 1 base and at J to 12 bases, leaving 13 bases not matched to a gene. From germline, CDR1 is SGHRS and CDR2 YFSETQ. The DNA for the CDR3 is TGCGCCAGCAGCTTGAATCCAGCGGGAACCTCCGGGCAGTTCTTC. Translated: CASSLNPAGTSGQFF.

This chain connects TRBV11-2 to TRBJ2-1, with TRBD2 matching 10 bases. Germline CDR1 is SGHAT and CDR2 is FQNNGV. This CDR3 comprises 14 residues. J gave up 7 bases and V 3 bases, and 3 bases lay outside the gene matches. This CDR3 reads CASSFQLAGNEQFF. In DNA form, the CDR3 reads TGTGCCAGCAGCTTTCAACTAGCGGGAAATGAGCAGTTCTTC.

This clone was recorded only once. The rearrangement uses TRBV5-4 and TRBJ2-7, with a weak D call TRBD1 (8 bases). This CDR3 contains 14 residues. Germline CDR1 is SGHNT and CDR2 is YYREEE (reference sequence). Trimming pared 4 bases from V and 5 bases from J, leaving 16 bases between. CDR3: CASSPTGGADEQYF. DNA for the CDR3: TGTGCCAGCAGCCCTACAGGGGGGGCCGACGAGCAGTACTTC.

The chain links TRBV7-9 to TRBJ2-3, with D possibly TRBD2 on 5 matching bases. Germline CDR1 is SEHNR and CDR2 is FQNEAQ (reference sequence). The CDR3 sequence is 15 residues long. Trimming removed 7 bases from V and 6 bases from J, with 20 bases in between. The CDR3 region has the DNA TGTGCCAGCAACGCAATGAAGGGTCGCGGGGATACGCAGTATTTT. This translates into CASNAMKGRGDTQYF.

The chain couples TRBV30 to TRBJ2-1, with 12 nucleotides matching TRBD2. From germline, CDR1 is GTSNPN and CDR2 SVGIG (reference sequence). The CDR3 length is 16 residues. V shed 3 bases, J shed 3 bases, and the junction held 6 bases outside the gene matches. CDR3 protein: CAWRRTLAGGYNEQFF. CDR3 coding DNA: TGTGCCTGGAGGAGGACACTAGCGGGAGGCTACAATGAGCAGTTCTTC.

J is TRBJ2-2 and V is TRBV7-6, with D possibly TRBD1 on 6 matching bases. In germline, CDR1 is SGHVS, CDR2 FNYEAQ. The CDR3 runs 13 residues. Trimming removed 1 base from V and 9 bases from J, with 9 bases in between. The CDR3 nucleotides are TGTGCCAGCAGCTTAGGTGGGGGCCGGGAGCTGTTTTTT. Translation gives CASSLGGGRELFF.

This clone was detected only a few times. The chain carries TRBV18 and TRBJ1-2; D is undetermined. Deletions cut 3 bases from V and 6 bases from J, with 11 bases between. The CDR3 is 13 amino acids. CDR1 KGHSH and CDR2 LQKENI come from the germline V gene. The CDR3: CASSPPVSHGYTF. CDR3 DNA: TGTGCCAGCTCACCCCCCGTGTCCCATGGCTACACCTTC.

V usage is TRBV7-2 and J usage is TRBJ1-5; D is perhaps TRBD1 (5 bases). From germline, CDR1 is SGHTA and CDR2 FQGNSA. V was clipped by 5 bases and J by 5 bases, with 13 bases between them. The CDR3 runs to 14 residues. DNA of the CDR3: TGTGCCAGCAGCAGCGGGACCCGAGATCAGCCCCAGCATTTT. This encodes CASSSGTRDQPQHF.

The chain uses TRBV7-9 and TRBJ1-3, with a weak D call TRBD1 (5 bases). CDR1 SEHNR and CDR2 FQNEAQ come from the germline V gene (reference sequence). This CDR3 has 16 amino acids. V was pared by 1 base and J by 2 bases, with 12 bases between. The CDR3 region is CASSLVSSGAGNTIYF. CDR3 nucleotides: TGTGCCAGCAGCTTAGTTTCCTCGGGGGCTGGAAACACCATATATTTT.